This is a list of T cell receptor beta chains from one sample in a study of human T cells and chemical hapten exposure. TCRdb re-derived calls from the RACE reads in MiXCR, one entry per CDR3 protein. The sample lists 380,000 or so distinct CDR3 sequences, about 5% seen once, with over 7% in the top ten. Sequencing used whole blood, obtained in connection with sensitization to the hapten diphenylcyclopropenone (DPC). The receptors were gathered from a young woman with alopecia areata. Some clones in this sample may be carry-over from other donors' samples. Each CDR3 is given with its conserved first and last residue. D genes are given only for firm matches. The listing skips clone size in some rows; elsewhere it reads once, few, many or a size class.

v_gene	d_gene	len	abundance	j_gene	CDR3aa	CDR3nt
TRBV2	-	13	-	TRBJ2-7	CASSPRTDLEQYF	TGTGCCAGCAGTCCGCGGACCGACCTCGAGCAGTACTTC
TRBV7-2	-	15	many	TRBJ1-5	CASSPAWGAGQPQHF	TGTGCCAGCAGCCCCGCATGGGGGGCAGGTCAGCCCCAGCATTTT
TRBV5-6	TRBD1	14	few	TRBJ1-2	CASSRGQDNYGYTF	TGTGCCAGCAGCCGGGGACAGGATAACTATGGCTACACCTTC
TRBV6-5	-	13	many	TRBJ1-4	CASSPDSYEKLFF	TGTGCCAGCAGCCCAGACAGTTATGAAAAACTGTTTTTT
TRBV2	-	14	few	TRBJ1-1	CASSEPPYGGTAFF	TGTGCCAGCAGTGAACCGCCGTATGGGGGAACAGCTTTCTTT
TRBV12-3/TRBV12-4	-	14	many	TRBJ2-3	CASNGLGLLDTQYF	TGTGCCAGCAACGGACTCGGCCTCCTAGATACGCAGTATTTT
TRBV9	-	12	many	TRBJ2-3	CASSVEDNTQYF	TGTGCCAGCAGCGTAGAGGACAATACGCAGTATTTT
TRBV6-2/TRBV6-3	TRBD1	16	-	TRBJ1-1	CASSPKQGPLNTEAFF	TGTGCCAGCAGTCCTAAACAGGGGCCTCTGAACACTGAAGCTTTCTTT
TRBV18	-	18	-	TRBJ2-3	CASSPTGTSPPFTDTQYF	TGTGCCAGCTCACCGACCGGGACTTCTCCACCTTTCACAGATACGCAGTATTTT
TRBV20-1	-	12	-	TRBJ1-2	CSARLDHYGYTF	TGCAGTGCTAGGTTAGACCACTATGGCTACACCTTC
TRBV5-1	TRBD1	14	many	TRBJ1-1	CASSRDRGRTEAFF	TGCGCCAGCAGCCGGGACAGGGGGCGGACTGAAGCTTTCTTT
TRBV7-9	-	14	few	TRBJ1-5	CATDRGYGNQPQHF	TGTGCCACCGACCGGGGGTATGGCAATCAGCCCCAGCATTTT
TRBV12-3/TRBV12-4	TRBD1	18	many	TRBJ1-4	CASSHRDRGIRAYEKLFF	TGTGCCAGCAGTCACCGGGACAGGGGGATACGAGCTTATGAAAAACTGTTTTTT
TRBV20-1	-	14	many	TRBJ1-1	CSARDWQVGTEAFF	TGCAGTGCTAGAGATTGGCAGGTGGGCACTGAAGCTTTCTTT
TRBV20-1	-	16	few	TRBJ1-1	CSAREGQGFMNTEAFF	TGCAGTGCTAGAGAGGGTCAGGGATTCATGAACACTGAAGCTTTCTTT
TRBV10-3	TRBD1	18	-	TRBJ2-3	CAISEIGVGPQGADTQYF	TGTGCCATCAGTGAGATCGGTGTCGGCCCGCAGGGGGCTGATACGCAGTATTTT
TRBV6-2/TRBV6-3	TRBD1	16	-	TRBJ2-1	CASSYSDRGRREEQFF	TGTGCCAGCAGTTACTCCGACAGGGGGCGGCGGGAGGAGCAGTTCTTC
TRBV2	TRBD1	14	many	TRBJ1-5	CASSEQGEDQPQHF	TGTGCCAGCAGTGAACAGGGGGAGGATCAGCCCCAGCATTTT
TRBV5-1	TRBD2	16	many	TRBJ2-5	CASSGGLAGGLETQYF	TGCGCCAGCAGCGGCGGACTAGCGGGGGGTCTGGAGACCCAGTACTTC
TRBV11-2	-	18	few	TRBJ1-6	CASSPGSPGLQPWSPLHF	TGTGCCAGCAGCCCAGGTAGTCCGGGACTTCAACCATGGTCACCCCTCCACTTT
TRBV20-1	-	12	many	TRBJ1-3	CSASPQGNTIYF	TGCAGTGCTTCTCCACAGGGAAACACCATATATTTT
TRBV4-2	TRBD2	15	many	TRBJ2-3	CASSPEGLALDTQYF	TGTGCCAGCAGCCCTGAGGGACTAGCCTTAGATACGCAGTATTTT
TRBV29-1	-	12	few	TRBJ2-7	CTPDRSPYEQYF	TGCACCCCCGATCGATCCCCCTACGAGCAGTACTTC
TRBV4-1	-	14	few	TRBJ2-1	CASSQEMWENEQFF	TGCGCCAGCAGCCAAGAAATGTGGGAAAATGAGCAGTTCTTC
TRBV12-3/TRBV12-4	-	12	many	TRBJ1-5	CASSFILEPQHF	TGTGCCAGCAGTTTTATCCTGGAGCCCCAGCATTTT
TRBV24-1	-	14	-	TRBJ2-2	CATSEDNGAGELFF	TGTGCCACCAGTGAAGACAACGGGGCCGGGGAGCTGTTTTTT
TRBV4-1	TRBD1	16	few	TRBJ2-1	CASSQVGNTGGSEQFF	TGCGCCAGCAGCCAAGTTGGGAACACAGGGGGCAGTGAGCAGTTCTTC
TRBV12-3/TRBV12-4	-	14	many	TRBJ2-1	CASSLTQGGVMQFF	TGTGCCAGCAGTTTAACCCAGGGAGGCGTTATGCAGTTCTTC
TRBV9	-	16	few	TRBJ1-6	CASSRDLGSYNSPLHF	TGTGCCAGCAGCCGCGATTTAGGCTCCTATAATTCACCCCTCCACTTT
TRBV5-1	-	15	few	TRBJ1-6	CASSLVPGLNSPLHF	TGCGCCAGCAGCTTGGTCCCAGGGCTAAATTCACCCCTCCACTTT
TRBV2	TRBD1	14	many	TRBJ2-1	CASSNLQGTNEQFF	TGTGCCAGCAGTAACCTACAGGGGACCAATGAGCAGTTCTTC
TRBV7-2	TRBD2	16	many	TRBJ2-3	CASSLVSGGSTDTQYF	TGTGCCAGCAGCTTGGTTAGCGGGGGGAGCACAGATACGCAGTATTTT
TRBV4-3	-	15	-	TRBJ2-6	CASSQVGFGANVLTF	TGCGCCAGCAGCCAAGTAGGGTTTGGGGCCAACGTCCTGACTTTC
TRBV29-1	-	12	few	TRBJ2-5	CSVEENEETQYF	TGCAGCGTTGAAGAGAATGAAGAGACCCAGTACTTC
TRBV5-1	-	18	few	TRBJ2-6	CASSTDPEGTSGANVLTF	TGCGCCAGCAGCACAGACCCTGAGGGGACTTCTGGGGCCAACGTCCTGACTTTC
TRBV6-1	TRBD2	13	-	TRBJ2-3	CASSVGLAVTQYF	TGTGCCAGCAGTGTGGGACTAGCGGTTACGCAGTATTTT
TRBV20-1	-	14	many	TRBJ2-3	CSAGVGGKGDTQYF	TGCAGTGCCGGGGTCGGGGGAAAAGGAGATACGCAGTATTTT
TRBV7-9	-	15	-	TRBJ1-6	CASSLVAEGYSPLHF	TGTGCCAGCAGCTTAGTCGCCGAGGGTTATTCACCCCTCCACTTT
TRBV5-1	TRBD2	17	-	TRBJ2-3	CASSLDTTRGGTDTQYF	TGCGCCAGCAGCTTGGATACTACGCGGGGGGGCACAGATACGCAGTATTTT
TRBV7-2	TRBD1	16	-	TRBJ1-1	CASSFYRGQRGTEAFF	TGTGCCAGCAGCTTCTACAGGGGGCAAAGGGGTACTGAAGCTTTCTTT
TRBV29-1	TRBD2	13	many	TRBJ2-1	CSGGGRAYNEQFF	TGCAGCGGGGGAGGGAGGGCCTACAATGAGCAGTTCTTC
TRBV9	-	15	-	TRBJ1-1	CASSAPAGGNTEAFF	TGTGCCAGCAGCGCCCCGGCGGGCGGGAACACTGAAGCTTTCTTT
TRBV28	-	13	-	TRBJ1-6	CASSPTVISPLHF	TGTGCCAGCAGTCCCACCGTTATTTCACCCCTCCACTTT
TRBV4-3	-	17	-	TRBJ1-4	CASSQDRVGAANEKLFF	TGCGCCAGCAGCCAAGACAGGGTAGGGGCAGCTAATGAAAAACTGTTTTTT
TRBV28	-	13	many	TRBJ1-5	CASSWAAHQPQHF	TGTGCCAGCAGTTGGGCAGCCCATCAGCCCCAGCATTTT
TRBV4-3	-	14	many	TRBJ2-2	CASSQGEGFGELFF	TGCGCCAGCAGCCAGGGTGAAGGGTTCGGGGAGCTGTTTTTT
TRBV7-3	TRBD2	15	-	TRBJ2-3	CASSPAGVDGDTQYF	TGTGCCAGCAGCCCAGCGGGGGTAGATGGAGATACGCAGTATTTT
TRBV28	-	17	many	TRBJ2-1	CASRPGGGPSSYNEQFF	TGTGCCAGCAGACCAGGCGGCGGGCCGAGCTCCTACAATGAGCAGTTCTTC
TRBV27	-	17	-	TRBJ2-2	CASSSTDRFANTGELFF	TGTGCCAGCAGTTCAACGGACAGATTCGCGAACACCGGGGAGCTGTTTTTT
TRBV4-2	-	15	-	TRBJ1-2	CASSQDSRPPTRSTF	TGTGCCAGCAGCCAAGACTCCCGCCCCCCGACAAGGTCCACCTTC
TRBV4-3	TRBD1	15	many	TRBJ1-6	CASSQGTGGLSPLHF	TGCGCCAGCAGCCAAGGGACAGGGGGACTCTCACCCCTCCACTTT
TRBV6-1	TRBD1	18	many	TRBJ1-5	CASSPIAGTGVGNQPQHF	TGTGCCAGCAGCCCGATCGCCGGGACAGGGGTTGGGAATCAGCCCCAGCATTTT
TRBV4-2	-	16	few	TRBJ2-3	CASRREGNGGRDTQYF	TGTGCCAGCAGACGCGAGGGAAACGGGGGTCGGGATACGCAGTATTTT
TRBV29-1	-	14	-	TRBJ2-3	CSVNWDFRTDTQYF	TGCAGCGTTAACTGGGACTTCCGCACAGATACGCAGTATTTT
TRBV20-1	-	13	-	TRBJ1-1	CSARGRTDTEAFF	TGCAGTGCTAGAGGACGGACGGACACTGAAGCTTTCTTT